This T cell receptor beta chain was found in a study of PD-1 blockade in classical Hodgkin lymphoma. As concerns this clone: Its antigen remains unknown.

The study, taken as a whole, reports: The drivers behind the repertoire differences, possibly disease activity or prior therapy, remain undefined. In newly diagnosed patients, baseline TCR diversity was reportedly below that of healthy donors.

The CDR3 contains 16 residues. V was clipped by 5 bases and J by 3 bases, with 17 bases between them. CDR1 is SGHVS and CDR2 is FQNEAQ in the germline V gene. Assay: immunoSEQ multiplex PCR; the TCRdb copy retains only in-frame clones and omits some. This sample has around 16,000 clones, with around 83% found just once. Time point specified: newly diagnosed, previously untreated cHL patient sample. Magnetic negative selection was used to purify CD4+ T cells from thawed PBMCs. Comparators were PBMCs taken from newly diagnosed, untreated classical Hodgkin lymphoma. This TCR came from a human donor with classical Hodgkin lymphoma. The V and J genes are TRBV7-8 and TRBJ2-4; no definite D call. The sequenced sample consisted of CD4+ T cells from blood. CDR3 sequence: CASSPRALPLKNIQYF. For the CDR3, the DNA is TGTGCCAGCAGCCCCCGGGCCCTTCCCCTCAAAAACATTCAGTACTTC.